The clone carrying this T cell receptor (beta chain) was observed a single time. Its antigen is not known. This entry comes from a study of cytomegalovirus exposure and HLA in healthy donors. Trimming took 4 bases from V and 5 from J, leaving 38 bases between them. Germline V gives CDR1 SGHVS, CDR2 FQNEAQ. This CDR3 region has 22 residues. The PCR employed 60 Vbeta primers together with 13 Jbeta primers. Assay used: immunoSEQ multiplex PCR; TCRdb lists only in-frame clones, some missing. The table lists some 180,000 clones, approximately 76% of them singletons. Whole-study results and caveats: 87-base-pair reads could not separate some V segments, including TRBV6-2 and TRBV6-3.

V usage is TRBV7-8 and J usage is TRBJ2-5, with D perhaps matching TRBD1 or TRBD2 (9 bases each). The receptor comes from a woman in her late teens or twenties in good health and CMV-seropositive. The sequenced sample consisted of PBMCs. The CDR3 region has the DNA TGTGCCAGCAGCTCGGGCCTACTCCGGGACAGGGTGAATAGCGGGGGAAAGGAGACCCAGTACTTC. This translates into CASSSGLLRDRVNSGGKETQYF.